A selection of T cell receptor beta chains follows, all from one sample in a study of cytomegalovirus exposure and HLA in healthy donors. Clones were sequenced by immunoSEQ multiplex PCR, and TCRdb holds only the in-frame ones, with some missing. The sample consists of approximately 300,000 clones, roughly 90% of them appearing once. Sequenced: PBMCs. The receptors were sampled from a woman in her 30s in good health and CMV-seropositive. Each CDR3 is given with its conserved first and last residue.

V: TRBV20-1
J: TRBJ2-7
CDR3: CSARGSYEQYF

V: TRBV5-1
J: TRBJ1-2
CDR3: CASSLEGRGGYGYTF

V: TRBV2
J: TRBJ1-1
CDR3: CASSPGTGRTEAFF

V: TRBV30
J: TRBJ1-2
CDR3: CAWKESYGYTF

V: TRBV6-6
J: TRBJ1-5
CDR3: CASSSSGQAQPQHF

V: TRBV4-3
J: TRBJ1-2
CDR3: CASRPGTGNHYGYTF

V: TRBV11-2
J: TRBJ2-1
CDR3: CASRVQGRSYNEQFF

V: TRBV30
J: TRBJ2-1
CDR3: CAWSPGEAGGNNNEQFF

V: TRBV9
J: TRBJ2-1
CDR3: CASSSGTGDNEQFF

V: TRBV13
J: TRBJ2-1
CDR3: CASSLAMTYNEQFF

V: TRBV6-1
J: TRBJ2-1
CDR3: CASREGGDSGEQFF